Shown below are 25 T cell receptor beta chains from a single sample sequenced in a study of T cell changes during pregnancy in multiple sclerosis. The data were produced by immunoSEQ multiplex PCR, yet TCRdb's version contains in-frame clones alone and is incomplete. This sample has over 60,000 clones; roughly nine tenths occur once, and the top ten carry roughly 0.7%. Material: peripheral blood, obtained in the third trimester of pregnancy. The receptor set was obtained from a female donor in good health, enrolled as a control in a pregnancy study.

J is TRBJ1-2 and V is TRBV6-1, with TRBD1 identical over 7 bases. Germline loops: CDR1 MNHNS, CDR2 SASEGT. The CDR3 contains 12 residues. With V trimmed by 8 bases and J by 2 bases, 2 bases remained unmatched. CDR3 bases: TGTGCCAGCCTCAGGGGGAACTATGGCTACACCTTC. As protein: CASLRGNYGYTF.

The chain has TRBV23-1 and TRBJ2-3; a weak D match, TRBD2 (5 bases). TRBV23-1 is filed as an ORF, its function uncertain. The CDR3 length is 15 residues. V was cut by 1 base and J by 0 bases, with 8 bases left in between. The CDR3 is CASSQWPGSTDTQYF. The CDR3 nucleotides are TGCGCCAGCAGTCAATGGCCGGGGAGCACAGATACGCAGTATTTT.

CDR3 DNA sequence: TGTGCCACCAGCAGGGTATTTACGGGGGATCAGCCCCAGCATTTT. This codes for CATSRVFTGDQPQHF. V gene TRBV15 combines with J gene TRBJ1-5; a possible D gene is TRBD1 (5 bases). The V gene lost 3 bases and the J gene lost 5 bases, with 14 bases spanning the gap. The length of the CDR3 is 15 residues. Germline CDR1 and CDR2: LNHNV and YYDKDF (reference sequence).

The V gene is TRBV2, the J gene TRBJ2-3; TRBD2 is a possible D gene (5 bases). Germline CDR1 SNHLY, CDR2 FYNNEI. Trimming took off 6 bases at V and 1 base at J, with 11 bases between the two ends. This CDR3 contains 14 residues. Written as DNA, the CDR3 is TGTGCCAGCAGCGGGGTCCGGGGCACAGATACGCAGTATTTT. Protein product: CASSGVRGTDTQYF.

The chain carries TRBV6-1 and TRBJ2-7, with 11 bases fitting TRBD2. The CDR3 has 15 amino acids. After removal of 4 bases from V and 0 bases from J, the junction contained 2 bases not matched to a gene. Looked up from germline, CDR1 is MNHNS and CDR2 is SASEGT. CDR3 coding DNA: TGTGCCAGCAGTGCGGGACTAGCGGACTCCTACGAGCAGTACTTC. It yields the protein CASSAGLADSYEQYF.

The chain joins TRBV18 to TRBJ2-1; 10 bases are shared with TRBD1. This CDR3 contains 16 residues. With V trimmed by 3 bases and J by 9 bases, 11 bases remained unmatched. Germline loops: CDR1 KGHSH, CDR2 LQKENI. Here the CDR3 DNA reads TGTGCCAGCTCACCCTGGGACAGGGGCACGTCAGGTGAGCAGTTCTTC. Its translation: CASSPWDRGTSGEQFF.

The CDR3 DNA is TGTGCCAGTAGTACCTTCGAGTATCAGGAGCCCCAGCATTTT. Its protein product is CASSTFEYQEPQHF. The chain couples TRBV19 to TRBJ1-5, with D unresolved. V gave up 4 bases and J gave up 8 bases, with 15 bases separating them. Germline assignment: CDR1 LNHDA and CDR2 SQIVND (reference sequence). The CDR3 runs to 14 residues.

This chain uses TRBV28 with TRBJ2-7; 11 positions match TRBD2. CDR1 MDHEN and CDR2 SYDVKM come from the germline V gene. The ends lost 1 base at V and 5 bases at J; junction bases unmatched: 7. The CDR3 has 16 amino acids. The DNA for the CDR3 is TGTGCCAGCAGTTTATACGCTAGCGGGAGGAAACACGAGCAGTACTTC. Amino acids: CASSLYASGRKHEQYF.

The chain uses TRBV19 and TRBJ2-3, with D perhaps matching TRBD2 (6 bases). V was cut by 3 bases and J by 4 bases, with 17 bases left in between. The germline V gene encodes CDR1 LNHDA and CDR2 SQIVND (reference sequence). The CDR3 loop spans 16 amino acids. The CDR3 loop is CASSISREIVADTQYF. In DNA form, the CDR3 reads TGTGCCAGTAGTATTTCTCGGGAGATCGTGGCAGATACGCAGTATTTT.

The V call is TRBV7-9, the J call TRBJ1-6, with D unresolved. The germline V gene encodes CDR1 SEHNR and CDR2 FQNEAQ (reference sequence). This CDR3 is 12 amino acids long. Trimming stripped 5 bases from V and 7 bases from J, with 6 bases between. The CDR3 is CASSRRNSPLHF. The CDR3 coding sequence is TGTGCCAGCAGCCGGCGGAATTCACCCCTCCACTTT.

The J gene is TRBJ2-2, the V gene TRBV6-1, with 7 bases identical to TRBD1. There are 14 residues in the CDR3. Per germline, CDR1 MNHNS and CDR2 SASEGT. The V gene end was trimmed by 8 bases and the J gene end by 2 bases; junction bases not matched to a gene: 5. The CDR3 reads CASRRDSNTGELFF. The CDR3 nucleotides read TGTGCCAGCCGTAGGGACAGCAACACCGGGGAGCTGTTTTTT.

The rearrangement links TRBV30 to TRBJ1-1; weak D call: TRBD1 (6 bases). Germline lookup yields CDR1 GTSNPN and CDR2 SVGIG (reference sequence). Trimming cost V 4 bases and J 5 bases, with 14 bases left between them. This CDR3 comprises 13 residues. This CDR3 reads CAWIWTVRTEAFF. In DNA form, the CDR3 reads TGTGCCTGGATCTGGACAGTCCGGACTGAAGCTTTCTTT. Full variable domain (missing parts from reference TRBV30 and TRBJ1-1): SQTIHQWPATLVQPVGSPLSLECTVEGTSNPNLYWYRQAAGRGLQLLFYSVGIGQISSEVPQNLSASRPQDRQFILSSKKLLLSDSGFYLCAWIWTVRTEAFFGQGTRLTVV.

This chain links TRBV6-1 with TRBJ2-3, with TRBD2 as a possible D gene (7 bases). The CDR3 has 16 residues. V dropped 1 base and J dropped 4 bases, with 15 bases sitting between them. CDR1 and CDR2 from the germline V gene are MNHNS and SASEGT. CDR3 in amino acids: CASSEESGEGADTQYF. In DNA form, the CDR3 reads TGTGCCAGCAGTGAAGAATCCGGGGAGGGGGCAGATACGCAGTATTTT.

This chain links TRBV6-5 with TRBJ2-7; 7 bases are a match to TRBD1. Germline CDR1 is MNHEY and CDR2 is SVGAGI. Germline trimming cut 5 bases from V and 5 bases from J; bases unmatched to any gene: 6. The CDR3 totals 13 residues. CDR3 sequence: CASSTDRYHEQYF. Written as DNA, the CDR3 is TGTGCCAGCAGTACGGACAGGTACCACGAGCAGTACTTC.

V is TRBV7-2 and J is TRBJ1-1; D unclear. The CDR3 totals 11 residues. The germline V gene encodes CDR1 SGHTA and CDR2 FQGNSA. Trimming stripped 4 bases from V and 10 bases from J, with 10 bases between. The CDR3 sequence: CASSYRYGAFF. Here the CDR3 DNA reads TGTGCCAGCAGCTACCGGTACGGAGCTTTCTTT.

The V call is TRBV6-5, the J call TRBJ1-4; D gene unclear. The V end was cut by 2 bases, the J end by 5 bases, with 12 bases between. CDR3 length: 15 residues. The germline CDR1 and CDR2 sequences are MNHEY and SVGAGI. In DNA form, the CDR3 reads TGTGCCAGCAGTTACGGGGAGGGTGTCAATGAAAAACTGTTTTTT. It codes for CASSYGEGVNEKLFF.

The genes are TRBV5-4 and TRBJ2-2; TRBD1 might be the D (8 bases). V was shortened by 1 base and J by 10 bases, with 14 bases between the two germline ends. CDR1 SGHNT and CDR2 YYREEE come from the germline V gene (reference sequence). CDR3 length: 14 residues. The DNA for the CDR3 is TGTGCCAGCAGCTTGAACAGGGGGGGAACGGAGCTGTTTTTT. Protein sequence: CASSLNRGGTELFF. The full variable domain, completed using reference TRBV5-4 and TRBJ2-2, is ETGVTQSPTHLIKTRGQQVTLRCSSQSGHNTVSWYQQALGQGPQFIFQYYREEENGRGNFPPRFSGLQFPNYSSELNVNALELDDSALYLCASSLNRGGTELFFGEGSRLTVL.

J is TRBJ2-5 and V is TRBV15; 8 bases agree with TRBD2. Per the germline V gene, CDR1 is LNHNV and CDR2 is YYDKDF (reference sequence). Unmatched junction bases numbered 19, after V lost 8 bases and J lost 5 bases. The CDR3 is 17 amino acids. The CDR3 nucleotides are TGTGCCACCGAAAAGGAGGTAGCGCGGGGGGCATGGGAGACCCAGTACTTC. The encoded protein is CATEKEVARGAWETQYF.

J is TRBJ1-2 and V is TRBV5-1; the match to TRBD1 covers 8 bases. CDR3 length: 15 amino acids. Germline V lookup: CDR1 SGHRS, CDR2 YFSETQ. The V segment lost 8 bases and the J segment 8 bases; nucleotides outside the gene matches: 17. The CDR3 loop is CASTQNGQGSGGYTF. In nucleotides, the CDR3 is TGCGCCAGTACACAAAACGGACAGGGTTCGGGAGGCTACACCTTC.

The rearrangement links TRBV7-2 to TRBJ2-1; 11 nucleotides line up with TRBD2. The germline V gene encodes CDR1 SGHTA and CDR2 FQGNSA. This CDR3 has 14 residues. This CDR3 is CVSGRAVIGNEQFF. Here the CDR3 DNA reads TGTGTTAGCGGGAGGGCCGTCATAGGCAATGAGCAGTTCTTC.

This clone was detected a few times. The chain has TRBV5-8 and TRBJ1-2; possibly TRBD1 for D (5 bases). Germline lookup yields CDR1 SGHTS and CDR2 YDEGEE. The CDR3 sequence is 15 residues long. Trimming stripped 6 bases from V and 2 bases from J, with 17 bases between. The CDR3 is CASILGRGRNYGYTF. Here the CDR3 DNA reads TGTGCCAGCATCCTGGGGAGGGGACGAAACTATGGCTACACCTTC. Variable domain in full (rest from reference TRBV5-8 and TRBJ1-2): EAGVTQSPTHLIKTRGQQATLRCSPISGHTSVYWYQQALGLGLQFLLWYDEGEERNRGNFPPRFSGRQFPNYSSELNVNALELEDSALYLCASILGRGRNYGYTFGSGTRLTVV.

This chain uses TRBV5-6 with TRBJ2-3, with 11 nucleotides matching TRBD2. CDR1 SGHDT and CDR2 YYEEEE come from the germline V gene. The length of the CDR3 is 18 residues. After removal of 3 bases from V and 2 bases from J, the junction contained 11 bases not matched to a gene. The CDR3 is CASSSGVVAGGATDTQYF. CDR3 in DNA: TGTGCCAGCAGCTCGGGGGTGGTAGCGGGAGGGGCCACAGATACGCAGTATTTT.

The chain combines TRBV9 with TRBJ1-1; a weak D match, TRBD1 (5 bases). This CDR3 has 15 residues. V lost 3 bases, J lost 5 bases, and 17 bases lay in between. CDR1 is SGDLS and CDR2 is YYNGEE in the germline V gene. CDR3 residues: CASSARAEGRTEAFF. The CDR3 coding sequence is TGTGCCAGCAGCGCTCGCGCGGAGGGGCGGACTGAAGCTTTCTTT. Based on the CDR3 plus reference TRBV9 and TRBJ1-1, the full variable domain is DSGVTQTPKHLITATGQRVTLRCSPRSGDLSVYWYQQSLDQGLQFLIQYYNGEERAKGNILERFSAQQFPDLHSELNLSSLELGDSALYFCASSARAEGRTEAFFGQGTRLTVV.

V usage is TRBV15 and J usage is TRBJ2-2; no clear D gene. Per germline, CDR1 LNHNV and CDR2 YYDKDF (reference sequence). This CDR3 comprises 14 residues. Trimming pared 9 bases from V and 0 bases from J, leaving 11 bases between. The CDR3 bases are TGTGCCACGACCCGGCGGCCGAACACCGGGGAGCTGTTTTTT. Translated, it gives CATTRRPNTGELFF.

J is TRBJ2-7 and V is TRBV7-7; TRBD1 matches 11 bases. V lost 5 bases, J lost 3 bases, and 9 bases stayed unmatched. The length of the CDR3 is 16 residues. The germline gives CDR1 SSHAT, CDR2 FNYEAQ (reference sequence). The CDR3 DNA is TGTGCCAGCAGCCCATGGACAGGGGGCAATGGCTACGAGCAGTACTTC. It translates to CASSPWTGGNGYEQYF.